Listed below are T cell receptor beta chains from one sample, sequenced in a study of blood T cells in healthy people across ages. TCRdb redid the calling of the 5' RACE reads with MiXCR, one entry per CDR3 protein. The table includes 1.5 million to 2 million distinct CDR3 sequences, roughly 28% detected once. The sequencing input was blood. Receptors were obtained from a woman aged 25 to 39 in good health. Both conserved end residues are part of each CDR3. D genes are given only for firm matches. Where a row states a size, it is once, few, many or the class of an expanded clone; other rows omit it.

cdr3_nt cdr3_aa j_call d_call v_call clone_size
TGTGCCAGCTCCAGGTCGCCGAGCTCCTACAATGAGCAGTTCTTC CASSRSPSSYNEQFF TRBJ2-1 NA TRBV25-1 NA
TGCAGTGCTAGAGACCTCAGGGATTCTGAAAAACTGTTTTTT CSARDLRDSEKLFF TRBJ1-4 NA TRBV20-1 NA
TGTGCCAGCAGCGACAGGGTGAACAATGAGCAGTTCTTC CASSDRVNNEQFF TRBJ2-1 TRBD1 TRBV2 NA
TGTGCCAGCAGCCACTTTAGCATGAACACTGAAGCTTTCTTT CASSHFSMNTEAFF TRBJ1-1 NA TRBV5-6 NA
TGCAGCGTTGGGGCCCTTGGGGGCTATGGCTACACCTTC CSVGALGGYGYTF TRBJ1-2 NA TRBV29-1 NA
TGTGCCGGCAGTATTACGGAGGGGGAGCAGTACTTC CAGSITEGEQYF TRBJ2-7 NA TRBV5-5 NA
TGTGCCAGCAGCCAAGATGTTACTGGGGGCTACGAGCAGTACTTC CASSQDVTGGYEQYF TRBJ2-7 NA TRBV4-2 once
TGTGCCACCAGTGATCTACGGGGCAATGAGCAGTTCTTC CATSDLRGNEQFF TRBJ2-1 NA TRBV24-1 few
TGCAGTGCTAGAATCAATAGCAATCAGCCCCAGCATTTT CSARINSNQPQHF TRBJ1-5 NA TRBV20-1 NA
TGTGCCAGCAGCGCCGCAGCATACCAAGAGACCCAGTACTTC CASSAAAYQETQYF TRBJ2-5 NA TRBV7-6 many
TGTGCCAGCAGCTGGGACAGGGATCGGGCTTTCTTT CASSWDRDRAFF TRBJ1-1 TRBD1 TRBV11-2 few
TGTGCCAGCCATTCGACAGGGAACTCCTACGAGCAGTACTTC CASHSTGNSYEQYF TRBJ2-7 TRBD1 TRBV2 NA
TGTGCCAGCAGTGCCAGACTAGCGGGGACCTACGAGCAGTACTTC CASSARLAGTYEQYF TRBJ2-7 TRBD2 TRBV28 many
TGCAGCGTGGGGACAGCTAACCAAGAGACCCAGTACTTC CSVGTANQETQYF TRBJ2-5 TRBD1 TRBV29-1 NA
TGTGCCAGCAGCTTGGATCTGGGTTCTGGAAACACCATATATTTT CASSLDLGSGNTIYF TRBJ1-3 NA TRBV5-5 NA
TGCGCCAGCAGCTTGGACGGGACTAGCGAGGAGACCCAGTACTTC CASSLDGTSEETQYF TRBJ2-5 TRBD2 TRBV5-1 few
TGTGCCAGCAGCGACGGGCCAAGCTCCTACGAGCAGTACTTC CASSDGPSSYEQYF TRBJ2-7 NA TRBV9 NA
TGTGCCAGCAGCTTATCGGGCGGGGCCCGGGGAGAGACCCAGTACTTC CASSLSGGARGETQYF TRBJ2-5 NA TRBV7-6 many
TGCAGTGCTAGAGGGCGGGGGGTCCAAGAGACCCAGTACTTC CSARGRGVQETQYF TRBJ2-5 TRBD2 TRBV20-1 NA
TGCAGTGCGGAATCGCGTTCTGGGGCCAACGTCCTGACTTTC CSAESRSGANVLTF TRBJ2-6 NA TRBV20-1 few
TGTGCCAGCAGGTTCAGTGGGACAGGGGACAATGAGCAGTTCTTC CASRFSGTGDNEQFF TRBJ2-1 TRBD1 TRBV5-8 many
TGCAGTGCTCTAGGGACTAGCGGGAATGAGCAGTTCTTC CSALGTSGNEQFF TRBJ2-1 TRBD2 TRBV20-1 NA
TGCAGTGCTAGCCGGGACGTCTACAATGAGCAGTTCTTC CSASRDVYNEQFF TRBJ2-1 NA TRBV20-1 NA
TGCACCAGCAGCTTGGATGGACGGCCGGATAACTATGGCTACACCTTC CTSSLDGRPDNYGYTF TRBJ1-2 NA TRBV5-1 NA
TGTGCCAGCAGTTTCACAGGGGCGGGAGAGCAGTACTTC CASSFTGAGEQYF TRBJ2-7 NA TRBV28 NA
TGTGCCAGCAGCTTAGAGGGAGCCTATAATTCACCCCTCCACTTT CASSLEGAYNSPLHF TRBJ1-6 NA TRBV7-8 once
TGCGCCAGCAGCCAAGACCCGGGACTAGGGGGCAATGAGCAGTTCTTC CASSQDPGLGGNEQFF TRBJ2-1 TRBD2 TRBV4-3 few